The 22 T cell receptor beta chains below all came from one sample that was sequenced in a study of shared clonotypes between healthy human individuals. The table came from immunoSEQ multiplex PCR; TCRdb's copy has only in-frame clones and leaves some out. The repertoire holds more than 2,000,000 clones, with approximately 92% as singletons. The sample comprised naive CD4+ T cells sorted from blood. The subset here: CD45RA+ positively selected. Every receptor here comes from a man younger than 35 in good health.

The chain recombines TRBV18 with TRBJ2-7; D is ambiguous. Trimming stripped 0 bases from V and 6 bases from J, with 12 bases between. Germline V CDR1 and CDR2: KGHSH, LQKENI. This CDR3 spans 14 amino acids. The CDR3 DNA reads as TGTGCCAGCTCACCACCGTCCACCCCTCGCGAGCAGTACTTC. This gives the protein CASSPPSTPREQYF. Supplemented by reference TRBV18 and TRBJ2-7, the full variable domain reads NAGVMQNPRHLVRRRGQEARLRCSPMKGHSHVYWYRQLPEEGLKFMVYLQKENIIDESGMPKERFSAEFPKEGPSILRIQQVVRGDSAAYFCASSPPSTPREQYFGPGTRLTVT.

The chain carries TRBV7-9 and TRBJ2-5; D call uncertain. CDR3 length: 13 residues. Germline CDR1 and CDR2: SEHNR and FQNEAQ (reference sequence). V dropped 3 bases and J dropped 2 bases, with 7 bases sitting between them. CDR3 loop: CASSFWDQETQYF. The CDR3 DNA reads TGTGCCAGCAGCTTTTGGGATCAAGAGACCCAGTACTTC.

The CDR3 spells CASSRTGVTGNTIYF. The CDR3 nucleotides are TGTGCCAGCAGTCGGACAGGGGTTACTGGAAACACCATATATTTT. The chain carries TRBV11-2 and TRBJ1-3; 9 nucleotides align to TRBD1. The V gene end was trimmed by 6 bases and the J gene end by 2 bases; junction bases not matched to a gene: 5. This CDR3 is built from 15 residues. Germline CDR1 reads SGHAT; CDR2 reads FQNNGV.

V and J are TRBV2 and TRBJ2-5; D gene unclear. CDR3 size: 14 residues. Germline lookup yields CDR1 SNHLY and CDR2 FYNNEI. Trimming left V 6 bases short and J 0 bases short, with 11 bases between. CDR3 sequence (DNA): TGTGCCAGCAGGATAATCAGGAACCAAGAGACCCAGTACTTC. It codes for CASRIIRNQETQYF.

This clone was counted a single time. Other DNA sequences of this sample code for an identical CDR3. The chain couples TRBV28 to TRBJ2-5; 7 bases are a match to TRBD2. Per the germline V gene, CDR1 is MDHEN and CDR2 is SYDVKM. This CDR3 contains 13 residues. Unmatched junction bases numbered 3, after V lost 6 bases and J lost 2 bases. The CDR3 nucleotides read TGTGCCAGCAGCCCGGGGGGTCAAGAGACCCAGTACTTC. It yields the protein CASSPGGQETQYF.

This chain connects TRBV28 to TRBJ1-4; D is ambiguous. The CDR3 sequence is 16 residues long. Deletions cut 5 bases from V and 8 bases from J, with 21 bases between. Per the germline V gene, CDR1 is MDHEN and CDR2 is SYDVKM. DNA for the CDR3: TGTGCCAGCAGTCCAACCGGTCCAGTCGTGGGCGAAAAACTGTTTTTT. Translating it yields CASSPTGPVVGEKLFF.

The chain uses TRBV6-6 and TRBJ2-7; TRBD2 might be the D (6 bases). Germline CDR1 MNHNY, CDR2 SVGAGI (reference sequence). Trimming cost V 4 bases and J 6 bases, with 16 bases left between them. This CDR3 comprises 14 residues. DNA of the CDR3: TGTGCCAGCAGTTTCGAGGGGCCGCGGGGCGAGCAGTACTTC. Amino acid sequence: CASSFEGPRGEQYF.

About this clone itself: Different DNA sequences within this sample yield the same CDR3. The chain carries TRBV30 and TRBJ1-2; 8 bases fit TRBD1. The germline V gene has CDR1 GTSNPN and CDR2 SVGIG (reference sequence). CDR3 size: 13 residues. J lost 4 bases, V lost 5 bases, and 6 bases had no gene match. CDR3 protein: CAWATGAGYGYTF. CDR3 in DNA: TGTGCCTGGGCGACAGGGGCCGGCTATGGCTACACCTTC.

This clone has just one count. V usage is TRBV10-3 and J usage is TRBJ2-1; 11 bases are a match to TRBD1. The CDR3 extends over 16 amino acids. CDR1 is ENHRY and CDR2 is SYGVKD in the germline V gene. Unmatched junction bases numbered 17, after V lost 10 bases and J lost 9 bases. The CDR3 spells CATKVQGDRGAGEQFF. The CDR3 DNA follows: TGTGCCACCAAGGTCCAAGGGGACAGGGGGGCGGGTGAGCAGTTCTTC.

Concerning this clone: This CDR3 is also generated by other DNA sequences in the sample. The chain employs TRBV7-9 and TRBJ2-7, with D uncertain. CDR1 is SEHNR, CDR2 FQNEAQ, per germline (reference sequence). The CDR3 is 12 residues long. V was clipped by 5 bases and J by 1 base, with 6 bases between them. In nucleotides, the CDR3 is TGTGCCAGCAGCCTAGGTTCCTACGAGCAGTACTTC. It codes for CASSLGSYEQYF.

The rearrangement uses TRBV9 and TRBJ1-1; D ambiguous. Trimming removed 6 bases at V and 8 bases at J, with 11 bases between. The CDR3 contains 11 residues. Germline CDR1 SGDLS, CDR2 YYNGEE. This CDR3 is CASNSALEAFF. The CDR3 DNA sequence: TGTGCCAGCAACAGCGCCTTAGAAGCTTTCTTT.

This chain uses TRBV28 with TRBJ1-2; no reliable D call. Deletions cut 5 bases from V and 4 bases from J, with 8 bases between. The V gene's germline CDR1 is MDHEN and CDR2 SYDVKM. The CDR3 sequence is 12 residues long. The CDR3 reads CASSRKVYGYTF. Here the CDR3 DNA reads TGTGCCAGCAGTAGAAAGGTCTATGGCTACACCTTC.

This clone was observed a single time. Additional DNA sequences in this sample encode the identical CDR3. The chain joins TRBV5-1 to TRBJ2-5, with D possibly TRBD1 on 5 matching bases. Germline loops: CDR1 SGHRS, CDR2 YFSETQ. Trimming took off 0 bases at V and 1 base at J, with 7 bases between the two ends. CDR3 length equals 14 residues. Written as DNA, the CDR3 is TGCGCCAGCAGCTTGGAAGGGGTCCAAGAGACCCAGTACTTC. Its protein product is CASSLEGVQETQYF.

CDR3 bases: TGTGCCAGCAGCCCTGACATCTCTGGCGAGCAGTACTTC. It specifies CASSPDISGEQYF. This rearrangement joins TRBV11-2 to TRBJ2-7; D is undetermined. This CDR3 is 13 amino acids long. Deletions cut 5 bases from V and 6 bases from J, with 14 bases between. Germline CDR1 and CDR2: SGHAT and FQNNGV.

The chain uses TRBV28 and TRBJ2-3; D is perhaps TRBD1 or TRBD2 (6 bases each). The CDR3 has 16 residues. V gave up 3 bases and J gave up 3 bases, with 16 bases separating them. CDR1 and CDR2 from the germline V gene are MDHEN and SYDVKM. The CDR3 coding sequence is TGTGCCAGCAGTTTGGGGGGCGCGATAGGTACAGATACGCAGTATTTT. Translating it yields CASSLGGAIGTDTQYF. Drawing the rest from reference TRBV28 and TRBJ2-3, the complete variable domain is DVKVTQSSRYLVKRTGEKVFLECVQDMDHENMFWYRQDPGLGLRLIYFSYDVKMKEKGDIPEGYSVSREKKERFSLILESASTNQTSMYLCASSLGGAIGTDTQYFGPGTRLTVL.

The chain employs TRBV5-1 and TRBJ2-1, with D perhaps matching TRBD2 (6 bases). Deletions cut 0 bases from V and 2 bases from J, with 9 bases between. Germline V lookup: CDR1 SGHRS, CDR2 YFSETQ. The CDR3 loop spans 15 amino acids. In DNA, the CDR3 is TGCGCCAGCAGCTTGGACGGGAGCGCCTACAATGAGCAGTTCTTC. It specifies CASSLDGSAYNEQFF.

The chain uses TRBV11-2 and TRBJ2-3, with a weak D call TRBD2 (5 bases). The V gene's germline CDR1 is SGHAT and CDR2 FQNNGV. CDR3 length: 15 residues. Trimming cost V 2 bases and J 6 bases, with 15 bases left between them. CDR3 nucleotides: TGTGCCAGCAGCTTAACTCTGAGGGAGTGGGATACGCAGTATTTT. Protein: CASSLTLREWDTQYF.

This chain connects TRBV18 to TRBJ2-2; tentative D call: TRBD2 (5 bases). The V gene's germline CDR1 is KGHSH and CDR2 LQKENI. Trimming pared 3 bases from V and 4 bases from J, leaving 18 bases between. This CDR3 is built from 17 residues. The CDR3 is CASSPLVGVSTTGELFF. The CDR3 region has the DNA TGTGCCAGCTCACCCCTCGTGGGAGTTTCTACCACCGGGGAGCTGTTTTTT.

CDR3 sequence: CASSLLRDNEQFF. The CDR3 coding sequence is TGCGCCAGCAGCTTGTTACGGGACAATGAGCAGTTCTTC. The gene calls are TRBV5-1 and TRBJ2-1; no firm D call. The germline V and J ends were trimmed by 1 base and 5 bases, with 7 bases remaining between them. Per the germline V gene, CDR1 is SGHRS and CDR2 is YFSETQ. The CDR3 is 13 amino acids.

This chain connects TRBV4-1 to TRBJ2-4; D is possibly TRBD2 (5 bases). This CDR3 spans 16 amino acids. V lost 0 bases and J lost 3, with 12 bases in between. Germline lookup yields CDR1 MGHRA and CDR2 YSYEKL. CDR3 sequence reads: CASSQDSRGHKNIQYF. The CDR3 nucleotides read TGCGCCAGCAGCCAAGATTCACGAGGGCACAAAAACATTCAGTACTTC.

In its sample, this clone was seen once. The chain has TRBV4-1 and TRBJ2-1; D remains unclear. V lost 1 base, J lost 1 base, and 8 bases lay in between. Germline values: CDR1 MGHRA, CDR2 YSYEKL. The CDR3 runs 15 residues. This chain's CDR3 is CASSQVGVSYNEQFF. CDR3 DNA sequence: TGCGCCAGCAGCCAAGTCGGCGTGTCCTACAATGAGCAGTTCTTC.

On this clone itself: Other DNA sequences in this sample translate to the same CDR3. The V call is TRBV19, the J call TRBJ1-3; D might be TRBD1 (6 bases). The V end was cut by 5 bases, the J end by 4 bases, with 12 bases between. Germline V CDR1 and CDR2: LNHDA, SQIVND (reference sequence). The CDR3 totals 14 residues. The CDR3 DNA reads TGTGCCAGTAGTGCACAGGGTACGGGAAACACCATATATTTT. Translated, it gives CASSAQGTGNTIYF.